This T cell receptor (beta chain) was found in a study of T cells in tuberculosis. Study-wide background: In South Africa, adults with active tuberculosis were compared with IGRA-negative and latently infected IGRA-positive adolescents.

Time point given: new active TB diagnosis, blood taken before or within 7 days of starting treatment. CDR3 size: 15 residues. In germline, CDR1 is SNHLY, CDR2 FYNNEI. J was trimmed by 1 base and V by 6 bases; bases with no gene match: 7. The assay was immunoSEQ multiplex PCR, and TCRdb's table has in-frame clones only and misses some. The sample shows 30,000 to 40,000 clones, around 93% of them seen only once. This clonotype was obtained from an adult with tuberculosis. Material: PBMCs, obtained at tuberculosis diagnosis. The gene calls are TRBV2 and TRBJ2-3; 7 bases map to TRBD1. CDR3 DNA: TGTGCCAGCAGGAGGGGGCCCGCGGGCACAGATACGCAGTATTTT. Amino acid sequence: CASRRGPAGTDTQYF. Variable domain in full (rest from reference TRBV2 and TRBJ2-3): EPEVTQTPSHQVTQMGQEVILRCVPISNHLYFYWYRQILGQKVEFLVSFYNNEISEKSEIFDDQFSVERPDGSNFTLKIRSTKLEDSAMYFCASRRGPAGTDTQYFGPGTRLTVL.